This T cell receptor (beta chain) comes out of a study of shared clonotypes between healthy human individuals. Points from the study as a whole: A generally larger estimated richness was seen in naive subsets than in memory subsets. Incomplete sequencing of sorted subsets was indicated by rarefaction despite large depth.

A word on this clone: Antigen unknown.

Data came from immunoSEQ multiplex PCR; TCRdb stores just in-frame clones and leaves some out. Seen here are about 2.1 million clones, just over 90% observed once, and the top ten hold roughly 1.7%. Germline-derived CDR1 and CDR2 are MDHEN and SYDVKM. This CDR3 contains 16 residues. Trimming left V 4 bases short and J 0 bases short, with 15 bases between. Naive CD8 cells were CD45RO-negative, positively selected for CCR7, excluding terminally differentiated effector memory CD45RA+ cells. The chain has TRBV28 and TRBJ1-2; D is possibly TRBD1 (5 bases). Sequencing was done on a sample of naive CD8+ T cells from PBMCs. This TCR was sampled from a man aged 18 to 30 in good health. Some clones in this sample may be carry-over from other donors' samples. CDR3 in DNA: TGTGCCAGCAGTTCAGACGGGACCGCGCCTAACTATGGCTACACCTTC. As protein: CASSSDGTAPNYGYTF.